These 32 T cell receptor beta chains were all obtained from the same sample, sequenced in a study of breast tumors, draining lymph nodes, adjacent tissues. In TCRdb, the multiplex PCR reads were re-called with MiXCR into one record per CDR3 protein. Of 30,000 to 35,000 distinct CDR3 sequences listed, 60% to 70% are singletons. The specimen sequenced was breast tumor tissue. The receptors here all came from a female donor with breast cancer. Some clones in this sample may be carry-over from other donors' samples.

Ten or more counts support this clonotype. This may be a read error, as it is one base from a much larger clone. The rearrangement uses TRBV6-2 or TRBV6-3 and TRBJ1-5, with unresolved D. The ends were cut back, 5 bases at V and 6 bases at J, with 5 bases in the middle. The germline gives CDR1 MNHEY, CDR2 SVGEGT. CDR3 length: 11 residues. The CDR3 loop is CASSPGQPQHF. The CDR3 DNA follows: TGTGCCAGCAGTCCTGGTCAGCCCCAGCATTTT.

The chain is built from TRBV7-2 and TRBJ2-2; 11 bases fit TRBD2. This CDR3 is built from 18 residues. Trimming took 1 base from V and 4 from J; bases not matched to a gene: 8. Germline CDR1 is SGHTA and CDR2 is FQGNSA. CDR3 region: CASSLEGLAGGCTGELFF. CDR3 nucleotides: TGTGCCAGCAGCTTAGAAGGGTTAGCGGGAGGGTGCACCGGGGAGCTGTTTTTT.

This clonotype is medium-sized (0.01 to 0.1%). V and J are TRBV7-2 and TRBJ1-4; 8 bases are shared with TRBD1. J lost 7 bases, V lost 2 bases, and 9 bases had no gene match. The CDR3 spans 16 residues. Per the germline V gene, CDR1 is SGHTA and CDR2 is FQGNSA. The CDR3 DNA sequence: TGTGCCAGCAGCTTAAGGGGAGGACAGGGTAGTGAAAAACTGTTTTTT. Its translation is CASSLRGGQGSEKLFF.

V and J are TRBV20-1 and TRBJ2-7; D possibly matches TRBD1 or TRBD2 (5 bases each). In germline, CDR1 is DFQATT, CDR2 SNEGSKA (reference sequence). V lost 4 bases to trimming and J lost 3 bases, with 13 bases between them. The CDR3 spans 13 residues. The CDR3 DNA reads as TGCAGTGCTACTAGCCGGGACGTCTACGAGCAGTACTTC. As protein: CSATSRDVYEQYF.

The gene calls are TRBV29-1 and TRBJ2-3; 7 nucleotides match TRBD1. The V gene's germline CDR1 is SQVTM and CDR2 ANQGSEA. This CDR3 region has 15 residues. The J segment lost 0 bases and the V segment lost 8 bases, leaving 11 bases of the junction unmatched. The CDR3 DNA reads TGCAGCACTCAATCTCCGGGACAGAGCACAGATACGCAGTATTTT. Residues: CSTQSPGQSTDTQYF.

In this sample, this clonotype turned up many times. The chain links TRBV12-5 to TRBJ2-1, with TRBD1 as a possible D gene (6 bases). V lost 6 bases and J lost 1, with 16 bases in between. The V gene's germline CDR1 is LGHNT and CDR2 FRNRAP. The CDR3 extends over 16 amino acids. CDR3 sequence (DNA): TGTGCTAGTGGGAACTATCGGGACACTTCCTACAATGAGCAGTTCTTC. Protein: CASGNYRDTSYNEQFF.

This clonotype was found a few times. The chain uses TRBV11-1 and TRBJ2-7; 8 bases are shared with TRBD1. This CDR3 contains 14 residues. Trimming at V came to 3 bases and at J to 6 bases, leaving 7 bases not matched to a gene. Germline values: CDR1 SGHAT, CDR2 FQDESV (reference sequence). This CDR3 reads CASSLTGDGLEQYF. In DNA, the CDR3 is TGTGCCAGCAGCTTGACAGGGGATGGGCTCGAGCAGTACTTC.

This clonotype is medium-sized by share. The junction does not match germline at one end; this may be a read error. This sequence joins TRBV5-1 and TRBJ2-1, with D possibly being TRBD2 (7 bases). In germline, CDR1 is SGHRS, CDR2 YFSETQ. The CDR3 sequence is 14 residues long. CDR3 protein: CASTLSPRGGAPLF. The CDR3 DNA reads as TGCGCCAGCACTTTATCCCCGAGGGGGGGGGCGCCCCTCTTC. Supplemented by reference TRBV5-1 and TRBJ2-1, the full variable domain reads KAGVTQTPRYLIKTRGQQVTLSCSPISGHRSVSWYQQTPGQGLQFLFEYFSETQRNKGNFPGRFSGRQFSNSRSEMNVSTLELGDSALYLCASTLSPRGGAPLFGPGTRLTVL.

This clonotype is classed as large. J is TRBJ2-7 and V is TRBV20-1; D is unresolved. Trimming took 2 bases from V and 0 from J, leaving 14 bases between them. Germline CDR1 reads DFQATT; CDR2 reads SNEGSKA (reference sequence). The CDR3 spans 15 residues. This chain's CDR3 is CSARSVDTLSYEQYF. In nucleotides, the CDR3 is TGCAGTGCTAGAAGTGTTGACACCCTCTCCTACGAGCAGTACTTC.

This clonotype was observed at least ten times. This chain connects TRBV6-2 or TRBV6-3 to TRBJ2-1; D is tentatively TRBD1 or TRBD2 (5 bases each). The germline gives CDR1 MNHEY, CDR2 SVGEGT. V lost 6 bases, J lost 7 bases, and 16 bases lay in between. This CDR3 contains 14 residues. The CDR3 reads CASRHPGQGNEQFF. Written as DNA, the CDR3 is TGTGCCAGCAGGCACCCGGGGCAGGGAAATGAGCAGTTCTTC.

V and J are TRBV6-2 or TRBV6-3 and TRBJ2-1; D may be TRBD1 or TRBD2 (6 bases each). The CDR3 loop spans 14 amino acids. Trimming removed 8 bases at V and 4 bases at J, with 15 bases between. In germline, CDR1 is MNHEY, CDR2 SVGEGT. CDR3 sequence (DNA): TGTGCCAGCCGGGACGGGGGCCCGTACAATGAGCAGTTCTTC. The encoded protein is CASRDGGPYNEQFF.

Comment on this clonotype: This may be a read error: a much more frequent sequence differs by one nucleotide. The chain employs TRBV29-1 and TRBJ2-2; perhaps TRBD1 as D (6 bases). This CDR3 spans 18 amino acids. Per the germline V gene, CDR1 is SQVTM and CDR2 is ANQGSEA. The ends were cut back, 4 bases at V and 4 bases at J, with 25 bases in the middle. The CDR3 sequence is CSVVPYLTGWRSTGELFF. CDR3 bases: TGCAGCGTTGTTCCGTATTTAACAGGGTGGAGGAGCACCGGGGAGCTGTTTTTT.

This clonotype is medium-sized in the sample. V and J are TRBV4-1 and TRBJ2-7; TRBD2 aligns across 13 bases. V gave up 1 base and J gave up 5 bases; unmatched junction bases: 8. Germline V gives CDR1 MGHRA, CDR2 YSYEKL. CDR3 length: 17 residues. CDR3 nucleotides: TGCGCCAGCAGCCAAGGATTAGGACTAGCGGGAGTAGACGAGCAGTACTTC. Translated, it gives CASSQGLGLAGVDEQYF.

In this sample, this clonotype turned up many times. The chain combines TRBV5-1 with TRBJ1-3; maybe TRBD1 (6 bases). CDR3 length equals 16 residues. The V and J ends lost 10 bases and 2 bases respectively, with 22 bases between them. The V gene's germline CDR1 is SGHRS and CDR2 YFSETQ. The CDR3 coding sequence is TGCGCCCAAAAAATTCAGGACAGTGCCCCTGGAAACACCATATATTTT. Protein sequence: CAQKIQDSAPGNTIYF.

The CDR3 sequence is CASSSGQGSYEQYF. The DNA for the CDR3 is TGTGCCAGCAGTTCCGGACAGGGGTCCTACGAGCAGTACTTC. The rearrangement joins TRBV12-3 or TRBV12-4 to TRBJ2-7; 9 nucleotides align to TRBD1. This CDR3 is built from 14 residues. Losses at the gene ends were 4 bases for V and 1 base for J; bases not matched to a gene: 2.

The chain couples TRBV12-3 or TRBV12-4 to TRBJ2-7; 7 nucleotides match TRBD1. The CDR3 runs to 13 residues. The J segment lost 4 bases and the V segment lost 6 bases, leaving 6 bases of the junction unmatched. The CDR3 loop is CASSLKGAYEQYF. The CDR3 DNA reads TGTGCCAGCAGCCTAAAGGGGGCTTACGAGCAGTACTTC.

Of note for this clonotype: The CDR3 does not close with the conserved phenylalanine or tryptophan, likely indicating a read error. This rearrangement joins TRBV7-9 to TRBJ2-5, with D unclear. This CDR3 is built from 14 residues. Germline V CDR1 and CDR2: SEHNR, FQNEAQ (reference sequence). V was pared by 1 base and J by 0 bases, with 6 bases between. The CDR3 protein is CASSLDQDQETQYL. As DNA, the CDR3 is TGTGCCAGCAGCTTAGATCAGGACCAAGAGACCCAGTACCTC.

In this sample, this clonotype turned up a few times. The chain carries TRBV24-1 and TRBJ2-3; 9 nucleotides align to TRBD1. The length of the CDR3 is 17 residues. CDR1 and CDR2 from the germline V gene are KGHDR and SFDVKD. The ends lost 3 bases at V and 4 bases at J; junction bases unmatched: 10. CDR3 bases: TGTGCCACCAGTGATAGAAATCTCGGACAGGGGCCAGATACGCAGTATTTT. Its protein is CATSDRNLGQGPDTQYF.

This clonotype has at least ten counts. This chain connects TRBV20-1 to TRBJ2-4, with D perhaps TRBD2 (6 bases). CDR3 length equals 11 residues. Trimming pared 1 base from V and 9 bases from J, leaving 7 bases between. The germline V gene encodes CDR1 DFQATT and CDR2 SNEGSKA (reference sequence). The CDR3 spells CSARASVIQYF. CDR3 nucleotides: TGCAGTGCTAGAGCTAGCGTCATTCAGTACTTC.

This clonotype was detected only a few times. The rearrangement uses TRBV19 and TRBJ2-7; 7 bases are a match to TRBD1. Germline V gene lookup returns CDR1 LNHDA and CDR2 SQIVND (reference sequence). The CDR3 runs 15 residues. The V gene end was trimmed by 5 bases and the J gene end by 0 bases; junction bases not matched to a gene: 7. The CDR3 sequence: CASSYPTGSSYEQYF. In DNA, the CDR3 is TGTGCCAGTAGTTATCCGACAGGGTCCTCCTACGAGCAGTACTTC.

V usage is TRBV2 and J usage is TRBJ2-1; no definite D call. The CDR3 covers 15 residues. V shed 3 bases and J shed 1 base, with 10 bases lying between them. From germline, CDR1 is SNHLY and CDR2 FYNNEI. The CDR3 DNA sequence: TGTGCCAGCAGTGAGCAGCCCCCTTCCTACAATGAGCAGTTCTTC. This gives the protein CASSEQPPSYNEQFF.

J is TRBJ2-1 and V is TRBV10-2, with 11 bases lining up with TRBD2. The germline V gene has CDR1 WSHSY and CDR2 SAAADI. Trimming cost V 6 bases and J 0 bases; bases outside gene matches: 10. The CDR3 runs to 18 residues. The CDR3 loop is CASSPGLADPSSYNEQFF. Here the CDR3 DNA reads TGCGCCAGCAGCCCGGGACTAGCGGACCCGAGCTCCTACAATGAGCAGTTCTTC.

The CDR3 here is CSAGQGGLPNTGELFF. CDR3 DNA sequence: TGCAGTGCCGGACAGGGGGGACTACCCAACACCGGGGAGCTGTTTTTT. The rearrangement uses TRBV20-1 and TRBJ2-2; 10 bases align to TRBD1. This CDR3 spans 16 amino acids. V gave up 6 bases and J gave up 2 bases; unmatched junction bases: 9. Germline-derived CDR1 and CDR2 are DFQATT and SNEGSKA (reference sequence).

The V call is TRBV19, the J call TRBJ2-3; D is perhaps TRBD2 (5 bases). The CDR3 loop spans 12 amino acids. Trimming took 6 bases from V and 8 from J, leaving 12 bases between them. Germline values: CDR1 LNHDA, CDR2 SQIVND (reference sequence). CDR3 protein: CASRAVLGTQYF. The CDR3 nucleotides are TGTGCCAGTAGAGCAGTACTAGGTACGCAGTATTTT.

The rearrangement joins TRBV9 to TRBJ2-1; D is perhaps TRBD2 (5 bases). The CDR3 sequence is 15 residues long. The V and J ends lost 2 bases and 6 bases respectively, with 15 bases between them. The germline V gene has CDR1 SGDLS and CDR2 YYNGEE. CDR3 in DNA: TGTGCCAGCAGCGTCCGGGATTTCCCCCCCAATGAGCAGTTCTTC. Residues: CASSVRDFPPNEQFF.

Regarding this clonotype: At one end, the junction sequence differs from germline, possibly due to a read error. The chain couples TRBV30 to TRBJ1-3; D is ambiguous. Germline V gene data show CDR1 as GTSNPN and CDR2 as SVGIG (reference sequence). The CDR3 spans 16 residues. Here the CDR3 DNA reads TGTGCCTGGAGTGTACTATCAACAGCTCAAGGAAGCACCATATATTTT. Protein product: CAWSVLSTAQGSTIYF.

The rearrangement joins TRBV15 to TRBJ1-4, with TRBD1 as a possible D gene (6 bases). V was pared by 4 bases and J by 8 bases, with 17 bases between. The CDR3 consists of 15 residues. Germline CDR1 LNHNV, CDR2 YYDKDF (reference sequence). CDR3 coding DNA: TGTGCCACCAGCACCTGGGACACCAAAGGGGAAAAACTGTTTTTT. It codes for CATSTWDTKGEKLFF.

The chain couples TRBV20-1 to TRBJ1-1; D uncertain. V was cut by 3 bases and J by 4 bases, with 6 bases left in between. The CDR3 is made up of 11 amino acids. Germline values: CDR1 DFQATT, CDR2 SNEGSKA (reference sequence). The CDR3 sequence is CSARLPTEAFF. The CDR3 DNA sequence: TGCAGTGCTAGGCTACCCACTGAAGCTTTCTTT.

Comment on this clonotype: The conserved phenylalanine or tryptophan is not found at the CDR3 terminus, so this likely reflects a read error. The rearrangement uses TRBV7-9 and TRBJ1-1, with D perhaps matching TRBD1 (6 bases). Germline lookup yields CDR1 SEHNR and CDR2 FQNEAQ (reference sequence). This CDR3 has 14 residues. For the CDR3, the DNA is TGCGCCAGCAGCTTAGGACAGAGGGTGACTGAAGCTTTCATT. Protein product: CASSLGQRVTEAFI.

V and J are TRBV29-1 and TRBJ2-1; TRBD2 aligns across 8 bases. CDR3 length: 14 amino acids. Trimming cost V 5 bases and J 1 base; bases outside gene matches: 4. Germline V gene sequence: CDR1 SQVTM, CDR2 ANQGSEA. This CDR3 is CSVYGGASYNEQFF. The CDR3 DNA reads as TGCAGCGTTTACGGGGGGGCGTCCTACAATGAGCAGTTCTTC.

This rearrangement joins TRBV7-9 to TRBJ2-7, with D unresolved. Germline loops: CDR1 SEHNR, CDR2 FQNEAQ (reference sequence). V gave up 1 base and J gave up 4 bases, with 8 bases separating them. The CDR3 is 13 residues long. CDR3 loop: CASSLGDGYEQYF. The CDR3 nucleotides read TGTGCCAGCAGCTTAGGAGACGGGTACGAGCAGTACTTC.

The chain couples TRBV7-3 to TRBJ1-2; the D gene is possibly TRBD1 (5 bases). Germline CDR1 SGHTA, CDR2 FQGTGA. V lost 5 bases and J 7 bases, leaving 14 bases between the germline ends. The CDR3 loop spans 13 amino acids. In DNA, the CDR3 is TGTGCCAGCAGCCCGGGGGGTGTCTCTGGCTACACCTTC. Translated: CASSPGGVSGYTF.